These 29 T cell receptor beta chains originate from one sample sequenced in a study of graft-versus-host responses after intestinal transplantation. Responders (approximately 200,000, CFSE-labeled) met approximately 200,000 stimulators that were irradiated and violet-dye-labeled. The protocol was immunoSEQ multiplex PCR, while the TCRdb copy is restricted to in-frame clones and leaves out a portion. The profile shows over 15,000 clones, around 41% of them singletons. Sequenced here: alloreactive CD8+ T cells from a mixed lymphocyte reaction culture, sampled before intestinal transplant. Specified subset: CFSE-low proliferating T cells sorted from roughly six-day pre-transplant mixed lymphocyte reaction (GvH or HvG direction). These receptors all come from a human patient who received an intestinal transplant.

The chain joins TRBV18 to TRBJ1-2, with 7 bases matching TRBD1. The CDR3 sequence is 15 residues long. Germline lookup yields CDR1 KGHSH and CDR2 LQKENI. Unmatched junction bases numbered 9, after V lost 6 bases and J lost 2 bases. The CDR3 sequence is CASSRQGFWNYGYTF. In DNA form, the CDR3 reads TGTGCCAGCTCTCGACAGGGTTTTTGGAACTATGGCTACACCTTC.

This CDR3 is CASSSGQGLVGELFF. The CDR3 DNA reads TGTGCCAGCAGCTCGGGACAGGGCCTCGTCGGGGAGCTGTTTTTT. The chain carries TRBV7-9 and TRBJ2-2; 9 bases match TRBD1. CDR1 is SEHNR and CDR2 is FQNEAQ in the germline V gene (reference sequence). Trimming removed 4 bases from V and 7 bases from J; junction bases left unmatched: 7. The CDR3 is 15 amino acids.

This rearrangement joins TRBV10-2 to TRBJ2-4; 7 nucleotides agree with TRBD2. CDR3 length: 14 amino acids. V shed 9 bases and J 7 bases; nucleotides not matched to a gene: 12. The germline CDR1 and CDR2 sequences are WSHSY and SAAADI. CDR3 residues: CASLRLGRANIQYF. The CDR3 DNA follows: TGCGCCAGTTTGAGACTGGGGAGGGCGAACATTCAGTACTTC.

The chain has TRBV19 and TRBJ2-5; D is possibly TRBD1 or TRBD2 (6 bases each). The CDR3 length is 15 residues. In germline, CDR1 is LNHDA, CDR2 SQIVND (reference sequence). Between the trimmed V and J ends, which lost 2 bases and 5 bases, there was a span of 15 bases. The CDR3 is CASSIIPGAGETQYF. For the CDR3, the DNA is TGTGCCAGTAGTATAATCCCGGGGGCAGGGGAGACCCAGTACTTC.

The table lists this clone with a few counts. V and J are TRBV6-6 and TRBJ2-4; D is unclear. V was trimmed by 6 bases and J by 7 bases, leaving 10 bases between them. Germline CDR1 reads MNHNY; CDR2 reads SVGAGI (reference sequence). The CDR3 spans 12 residues. The CDR3 bases are TGTGCCAGCAGCCTACCAAGGAACATTCAGTACTTC. Its protein product is CASSLPRNIQYF.

CDR3 sequence: CASSLTGRYNEQFF. CDR3 sequence (DNA): TGTGCCAGCAGCTTGACAGGTAGGTATAATGAGCAGTTCTTC. V is TRBV11-2 and J is TRBJ2-1; TRBD1 is a possible D gene (6 bases). V lost 3 bases and J lost 7, with 13 bases in between. This CDR3 has 14 residues. Germline CDR1 and CDR2: SGHAT and FQNNGV.

The chain recombines TRBV2 with TRBJ2-7; D call uncertain. Germline lookup yields CDR1 SNHLY and CDR2 FYNNEI. The CDR3 is made up of 9 amino acids. V was trimmed by 8 bases and J by 8 bases, leaving 7 bases between them. The CDR3 DNA is TGTGCCAGCTTCGCACAGCAGTACTTC. This codes for CASFAQQYF. Full variable domain (rest looked up from reference TRBV2 and TRBJ2-7): EPEVTQTPSHQVTQMGQEVILRCVPISNHLYFYWYRQILGQKVEFLVSFYNNEISEKSEIFDDQFSVERPDGSNFTLKIRSTKLEDSAMYFCASFAQQYFGPGTRLTVT.

This clone is labeled as medium-sized. This chain connects TRBV10-1 to TRBJ1-1, with D unclear. V was cut by 4 bases and J by 0 bases, with 6 bases left in between. In germline, CDR1 is WNHNN, CDR2 SYGVQD (reference sequence). The CDR3 has 13 amino acids. Here the CDR3 DNA reads TGCGCCAGCAGTGTGAACATGAACACTGAAGCTTTCTTT. This codes for CASSVNMNTEAFF.

This clone has more than one count but fewer than ten. V and J are TRBV10-1 and TRBJ2-3; D perhaps matches TRBD2 (6 bases). The CDR3 consists of 15 residues. Trimming shortened V by 4 bases and J by 1 base, and 12 bases separated the two germline ends. The V gene's germline CDR1 is WNHNN and CDR2 SYGVQD (reference sequence). The CDR3 DNA reads TGCGCCAGCAGTGCGACTAGTGATGGCACAGATACGCAGTATTTT. Its protein product is CASSATSDGTDTQYF.

By frequency in the sample, this clone is medium-sized. Other DNA sequences within the sample encode an identical CDR3. The chain recombines TRBV19 with TRBJ2-5, with unresolved D. The germline gives CDR1 LNHDA, CDR2 SQIVND (reference sequence). Trimming shortened V by 0 bases and J by 3 bases, and 2 bases separated the two germline ends. This CDR3 is 12 amino acids long. The CDR3 DNA is TGTGCCAGTAGTATAGACGAAGAGACCCAGTACTTC. It specifies CASSIDEETQYF.

Details on this clone: This sample also contains other DNA sequences that code for the same CDR3. The chain has TRBV5-8 and TRBJ2-7; D unresolved. Germline CDR1 is SGHTS and CDR2 is YDEGEE. The CDR3 extends over 12 amino acids. V lost 2 bases to trimming and J lost 5 bases, with 8 bases between them. The DNA of the CDR3 is TGTGCCAGCAGCTTAGGCTCTCACGAGCAGTACTTC. This sequence encodes CASSLGSHEQYF.

This clone was detected only a few times. The CDR3 loop reads CASSPGTRFTGELFF. In DNA form, the CDR3 reads TGTGCCAGCAGCCCCGGGACTAGATTCACCGGGGAGCTGTTTTTT. The chain uses TRBV9 and TRBJ2-2, with 8 bases identical to TRBD2. Germline-derived CDR1 and CDR2 are SGDLS and YYNGEE. This CDR3 is built from 15 residues. J lost 4 bases, V lost 4 bases, and 6 bases had no gene match.

This clone came up a few times. The chain is built from TRBV13 and TRBJ1-1; D unresolved. The germline gives CDR1 PRHDT, CDR2 FYEKMQ (reference sequence). V lost 5 bases to trimming and J lost 1 base, with 14 bases between them. The CDR3 has 15 residues. CDR3 nucleotides: TGTGCCAGCAGCCCCTATCCGGCCGGGAACACTGAAGCTTTCTTT. It is translated as CASSPYPAGNTEAFF.

The V call is TRBV27, the J call TRBJ2-7; 7 nucleotides line up with TRBD1. This CDR3 contains 14 residues. The V segment lost 3 bases and the J segment 3 bases; nucleotides outside the gene matches: 5. Germline V gene lookup returns CDR1 MNHEY and CDR2 SMNVEV (reference sequence). CDR3: CASSFGGQDYEQYF. The CDR3 DNA follows: TGTGCCAGCAGTTTTGGTGGACAGGACTACGAGCAGTACTTC.

V is TRBV19 and J is TRBJ2-5; D perhaps matches TRBD2 (5 bases). Matching the DNA end better, TRBJ2-7 makes the J call doubtful. From germline, CDR1 is LNHDA and CDR2 SQIVND (reference sequence). The CDR3 contains 14 residues. CDR3 nucleotide sequence: TGTGCCAGTAGTATAGCTACTAGAGCAGACGAGCAGTACTTC. Its translation is CASSIATRADEQYF.

The chain couples TRBV27 to TRBJ2-7, with TRBD2 matching 9 bases. J lost 2 bases, V lost 3 bases, and 5 bases had no gene match. The CDR3 is 15 residues long. Germline CDR1 is MNHEY and CDR2 is SMNVEV (reference sequence). The CDR3, as DNA: TGTGCCAGCAGTTTTTCCCTAGCGGGGACCTACGAGCAGTACTTC. It specifies CASSFSLAGTYEQYF.

This clone was seen only a few times. The genes are TRBV2 and TRBJ2-7, with unresolved D. V lost 2 bases and J 2 bases, leaving 19 bases between the germline ends. The CDR3 is 17 amino acids. Germline V CDR1 and CDR2: SNHLY, FYNNEI. CDR3 in DNA: TGTGCCAGCAGTGAAAATCTAAGCATCAGGCCTACCTACGAGCAGTACTTC. Translation: CASSENLSIRPTYEQYF.

The chain is built from TRBV6-5 and TRBJ1-5; D gene unclear. The germline V gene encodes CDR1 MNHEY and CDR2 SVGAGI. The CDR3 length is 13 residues. V shed 6 bases and J shed 4 bases, with 10 bases lying between them. In DNA, the CDR3 is TGTGCCAGCAGAGGATCCGAGAATCAGCCCCAGCATTTT. Its protein is CASRGSENQPQHF.

V and J are TRBV18 and TRBJ2-1; D not resolved. The CDR3 runs 16 residues. Germline V gives CDR1 KGHSH, CDR2 LQKENI. Trimming took 3 bases from V and 5 from J, leaving 17 bases between them. The DNA for the CDR3 is TGTGCCAGCTCACCGTGGCTATACCTCTATGACAATGAGCAGTTCTTC. It encodes CASSPWLYLYDNEQFF.

The chain combines TRBV27 with TRBJ2-7, with D perhaps given as TRBD1 or TRBD2 (5 bases each). The CDR3 extends over 13 amino acids. V lost 3 bases and J 3 bases, leaving 9 bases between the germline ends. From germline, CDR1 is MNHEY and CDR2 SMNVEV (reference sequence). CDR3 nucleotide sequence: TGTGCCAGCAGTTTGGGACGGGGCTACGAGCAGTACTTC. This translates into CASSLGRGYEQYF.

The genes are TRBV4-1 and TRBJ1-2; 7 positions agree with TRBD1. Germline V gene data show CDR1 as MGHRA and CDR2 as YSYEKL. This CDR3 region has 18 residues. V dropped 0 bases and J dropped 8; count of bases not matched to a gene: 18. The CDR3 DNA follows: TGCGCCAGCAGCCAAGATAAGTTAGTGGGACAGCTCTTAGACGGCTACACCTTC. Amino acids: CASSQDKLVGQLLDGYTF.

The chain carries TRBV5-4 and TRBJ2-7; TRBD1 matches 10 bases. Germline CDR1 is SGHNT and CDR2 is YYREEE (reference sequence). CDR3 length: 14 residues. J lost 2 bases, V lost 4 bases, and 3 bases had no gene match. In nucleotides, the CDR3 is TGTGCCAGCAGCCTGGGGACAGGGGCCTACGAGCAGTACTTC. This sequence encodes CASSLGTGAYEQYF.

This rearrangement joins TRBV9 to TRBJ2-3, with D maybe TRBD1 (5 bases). The V gene's germline CDR1 is SGDLS and CDR2 YYNGEE. CDR3 size: 15 residues. V lost 8 bases, J lost 4 bases, and 20 bases lay in between. The CDR3 coding sequence is TGTGCCAGACGACCTGGGGCAGGGAACGCAGATACGCAGTATTTT. Translation gives CARRPGAGNADTQYF.

The chain carries TRBV28 and TRBJ1-6, with D tentatively TRBD1 (5 bases). There are 14 residues in the CDR3. V lost 2 bases, J lost 9 bases, and 11 bases lay in between. From germline, CDR1 is MDHEN and CDR2 SYDVKM. CDR3 sequence reads: CASSLRGEGSPLHF. As DNA, the CDR3 is TGTGCCAGCAGTTTAAGGGGAGAGGGTTCACCCCTCCACTTT.

As to this clone: This may be a read error, as it is one base from a much larger clone. The V gene is TRBV5-4, the J gene TRBJ2-7; D is ambiguous. The V end was cut by 4 bases, the J end by 2 bases, with 13 bases between. CDR1 is SGHNT, CDR2 YYREEE, per germline (reference sequence). The CDR3 consists of 14 residues. The CDR3 nucleotides read TGTGCCAGCAGCCCTCGGGTGGGCCCCTACGAGCAGTACTTC. Protein: CASSPRVGPYEQYF.

The chain has TRBV19 and TRBJ2-7, with TRBD2 matching over 10 bases. The CDR3 has 16 amino acids. Trimming cost V 10 bases and J 0 bases; bases outside gene matches: 12. The V gene's germline CDR1 is LNHDA and CDR2 SQIVND (reference sequence). The CDR3 region is CATKGTSEAHSYEQYF. Written as DNA, the CDR3 is TGTGCCACCAAGGGGACTAGCGAAGCTCACTCCTACGAGCAGTACTTC.

This clone qualifies as medium-sized (0.01 to 0.1%). The chain uses TRBV6-5 and TRBJ2-7, with 9 bases that match TRBD2. J lost 2 bases, V lost 0 bases, and 2 bases had no gene match. Germline V CDR1 and CDR2: MNHEY, SVGAGI. This CDR3 region has 15 residues. The chain's CDR3 is CASSYSSSGTYEQYF. In DNA form, the CDR3 reads TGTGCCAGCAGTTACTCATCTAGCGGGACCTACGAGCAGTACTTC.

The J gene is TRBJ1-5, the V gene TRBV6-6; D is ambiguous. The CDR3 totals 15 residues. Trimming left V 0 bases short and J 0 bases short, with 6 bases between. Germline CDR1 and CDR2: MNHNY and SVGAGI (reference sequence). CDR3 sequence reads: CASSYSPNSNQPQHF. The CDR3 nucleotides are TGTGCCAGCAGTTACTCGCCAAATAGCAATCAGCCCCAGCATTTT.

This clone has more than one count but fewer than ten. The chain links TRBV6-6 to TRBJ2-7; D is ambiguous. V lost 0 bases and J lost 8, with 11 bases in between. Germline-derived CDR1 and CDR2 are MNHNY and SVGAGI (reference sequence). This CDR3 spans 13 amino acids. The CDR3 protein is CASSYSLAAQQYF. CDR3 in DNA: TGTGCCAGCAGTTACTCATTGGCGGCCCAGCAGTACTTC.